The clone carrying this T cell receptor (beta chain) was seen more than once but under ten times. What it binds is unknown. The data were obtained in a study of pediatric ulcerative colitis. Study-wide points: Repertoires came from total lymphocyte DNA, so rare subsets like regulatory T cells may be missed.

CDR3 length: 16 residues. Trimming took 1 base from V and 1 from J, leaving 16 bases between them. Per the germline V gene, CDR1 is GTSNPN and CDR2 is SVGIG (reference sequence). The survey-level immunoSEQ assay was used. Assay: immunoSEQ multiplex PCR; the TCRdb copy retains only in-frame clones and omits some. The sample has approximately 40,000 clones, 65% to 80% seen once. Rectal tissue came from one to two pinch biopsies taken at colonoscopy. The sequencing input was gut tissue. The rearrangement joins TRBV30 to TRBJ2-5; maybe TRBD1 (5 bases). This receptor was taken from a boy aged 5-17 years with severe ulcerative colitis. CDR3 DNA: TGTGCCTGGAGTGCCGCCCTACAGGTACCCCAAGAGACCCAGTACTTC. Residues: CAWSAALQVPQETQYF.